The 22 T cell receptor beta chains reported below all come from one sample, sequenced in a study of shared T cell receptors in the human thymus. Sequencing was performed with immunoSEQ multiplex PCR; in TCRdb, only in-frame clones are kept and a portion is missing. The sample includes roughly 560,000 clones, 75% to 80% of them seen just once. The same specimen was also included in a second study, on human thymus T cells.

Sequenced material: thymocytes. These receptors were collected from a boy in the first two years of life with a congenital heart defect.

The V call is TRBV4-3, the J call TRBJ2-7; 10 nucleotides match TRBD2. This CDR3 spans 19 amino acids. The ends lost 1 base at V and 6 bases at J; junction bases unmatched: 18. Germline V CDR1 and CDR2: LGHNA, YSLEER. The CDR3 region is CASSQVQGSEASGSSEQYF. The CDR3 coding sequence is TGCGCCAGCAGCCAAGTACAGGGGAGTGAGGCTAGCGGGAGTAGCGAGCAGTACTTC.

This sequence joins TRBV4-3 and TRBJ2-7; 9 positions match TRBD2. Germline CDR1 reads LGHNA; CDR2 reads YSLEER. Trimming cost V 1 base and J 3 bases; bases outside gene matches: 4. CDR3 size: 15 residues. The CDR3 spells CASSQALAGHYEQYF. DNA of the CDR3: TGCGCCAGCAGCCAAGCCCTAGCGGGACACTACGAGCAGTACTTC.

The J gene is TRBJ2-1, the V gene TRBV13; tentatively, D is TRBD1 (6 bases). The CDR3 sequence is 15 residues long. Trimming pared 3 bases from V and 7 bases from J, leaving 16 bases between. Germline V gene sequence: CDR1 PRHDT, CDR2 FYEKMQ (reference sequence). CDR3 nucleotide sequence: TGTGCCAGCAGCTTCTACCCGACAGGTTTGAATGAGCAGTTCTTC. Amino acids: CASSFYPTGLNEQFF.

This chain connects TRBV19 to TRBJ1-2, with TRBD1 matching over 12 bases. The ends lost 3 bases at V and 8 bases at J; junction bases unmatched: 10. The CDR3 spans 16 residues. Germline V lookup: CDR1 LNHDA, CDR2 SQIVND (reference sequence). The CDR3 nucleotides are TGTGCCAGTAGTATCCGAAGACGGGACAGGGGGCGCGGCTACACCTTC. As protein: CASSIRRRDRGRGYTF.

This rearrangement joins TRBV5-6 to TRBJ2-1; D remains unclear. Germline values: CDR1 SGHDT, CDR2 YYEEEE. Trimming pared 0 bases from V and 8 bases from J, leaving 6 bases between. The CDR3 sequence is 12 residues long. The CDR3 DNA reads as TGTGCCAGCAGCTTGGCCCTCGATGAGCAGTTCTTC. This sequence encodes CASSLALDEQFF.

The V call is TRBV4-2, the J call TRBJ2-7, with 10 positions matching TRBD1. Germline-derived CDR1 and CDR2 are LGHNA and YNFKEQ. Trimming at V came to 0 bases and at J to 6 bases, leaving 11 bases not matched to a gene. CDR3 length: 17 residues. The CDR3 spells CASSQDYGGQGIREQYF. Written as DNA, the CDR3 is TGTGCCAGCAGCCAAGACTACGGGGGACAGGGGATCCGCGAGCAGTACTTC.

CDR3 nucleotide sequence: TGCGCCAGCAGCCAAGATTGCCACAGGGCGAACTATGGCTACACCTTC. This translates into CASSQDCHRANYGYTF. The rearrangement joins TRBV4-3 to TRBJ1-2, with a possible D match to TRBD1 (6 bases). Trimming stripped 0 bases from V and 2 bases from J, with 13 bases between. Per the germline V gene, CDR1 is LGHNA and CDR2 is YSLEER. This CDR3 region has 16 residues.

The chain carries TRBV4-1 and TRBJ2-7; D gene uncertain. Germline assignment: CDR1 MGHRA and CDR2 YSYEKL. The V end was cut by 0 bases, the J end by 4 bases, with 10 bases between. This CDR3 contains 14 residues. The CDR3 loop is CASSQDTKVYEQYF. CDR3 nucleotide sequence: TGCGCCAGCAGCCAAGACACTAAGGTGTACGAGCAGTACTTC.

The chain carries TRBV5-4 and TRBJ2-7; 12 bases agree with TRBD2. The J segment lost 3 bases and the V segment lost 3 bases, leaving 16 bases of the junction unmatched. Germline CDR1 reads SGHNT; CDR2 reads YYREEE (reference sequence). The CDR3 sequence is 19 residues long. The CDR3: CASSSRQTRGLAGYYEQYF. The CDR3, as DNA: TGTGCCAGCAGCTCCCGACAGACCCGGGGACTAGCGGGCTACTACGAGCAGTACTTC.

The V call is TRBV30, the J call TRBJ2-7; the match to TRBD2 covers 14 bases. There are 16 residues in the CDR3. Losses at the gene ends were 3 bases for V and 5 bases for J; bases not matched to a gene: 9. The germline V gene encodes CDR1 GTSNPN and CDR2 SVGIG (reference sequence). The DNA of the CDR3 is TGTGCCTGGAGCTTCCCCGGGACTAGCGGGAGCGACGAGCAGTACTTC. Translated, it gives CAWSFPGTSGSDEQYF.

V usage is TRBV30 and J usage is TRBJ2-5; D might be TRBD2 (6 bases). The V and J ends lost 3 bases and 2 bases respectively, with 19 bases between them. The V gene's germline CDR1 is GTSNPN and CDR2 SVGIG (reference sequence). CDR3 length equals 16 residues. The CDR3 loop is CAWRLLAPRPQETQYF. In DNA, the CDR3 is TGTGCCTGGAGACTCCTAGCGCCACGGCCGCAAGAGACCCAGTACTTC.

V and J are TRBV30 and TRBJ2-1; perhaps TRBD2 as D (6 bases). V lost 2 bases and J lost 3, with 14 bases in between. CDR1 is GTSNPN and CDR2 is SVGIG in the germline V gene (reference sequence). The CDR3 runs 15 residues. CDR3 nucleotides: TGTGCCTGGAGTTCCTTAGCGGTTAACTACAATGAGCAGTTCTTC. It translates to CAWSSLAVNYNEQFF.

This clone was seen a handful of times. The chain uses TRBV14 and TRBJ2-5, with 9 bases aligning to TRBD2. J was trimmed by 4 bases and V by 1 base; bases with no gene match: 7. Per the germline V gene, CDR1 is SGHDN and CDR2 is FVKESK. The length of the CDR3 is 16 residues. The CDR3 protein is CASSQAPGLAPETQYF. DNA of the CDR3: TGTGCCAGCAGCCAAGCTCCGGGACTAGCTCCAGAGACCCAGTACTTC.

A few counts support this clone. The chain is built from TRBV6-6 and TRBJ1-5; D is unresolved. The CDR3 runs 11 residues. Trimming shortened V by 5 bases and J by 5 bases, and 4 bases separated the two germline ends. Germline V CDR1 and CDR2: MNHNY, SVGAGI (reference sequence). CDR3 DNA sequence: TGTGCCAGCAGTAGAGATCAGCCCCAGCATTTT. Amino acid sequence: CASSRDQPQHF.

The V gene is TRBV27, the J gene TRBJ2-1; D is perhaps TRBD2 (5 bases). Germline-derived CDR1 and CDR2 are MNHEY and SMNVEV (reference sequence). CDR3 length: 15 amino acids. V dropped 0 bases and J dropped 7 bases, with 13 bases sitting between them. DNA for the CDR3: TGTGCCAGCAGTTTATCCGCTACTAGTGGGAATGAGCAGTTCTTC. Translating it yields CASSLSATSGNEQFF.

The chain recombines TRBV11-2 with TRBJ1-4; possible D gene TRBD1, 5 bases. Trimming cost V 8 bases and J 0 bases, with 10 bases left between them. The germline V gene encodes CDR1 SGHAT and CDR2 FQNNGV. The CDR3 sequence is 14 residues long. CDR3 amino acids: CASRRGATNEKLFF. The CDR3 DNA reads TGTGCCAGCCGGAGGGGAGCAACTAATGAAAAACTGTTTTTT.

This clone was observed a few times. This sequence joins TRBV4-2 and TRBJ2-2; D not resolved. Germline V lookup: CDR1 LGHNA, CDR2 YNFKEQ. The CDR3 runs to 16 residues. The germline V and J ends were trimmed by 1 base and 6 bases, with 15 bases remaining between them. The CDR3: CASSQAGSALAGELFF. In DNA form, the CDR3 reads TGTGCCAGCAGCCAAGCTGGTAGTGCCCTAGCCGGGGAGCTGTTTTTT.

This clone was found a few times. V gene TRBV28 combines with J gene TRBJ2-7; TRBD2 matches 9 bases. V trimming: 3 bases; J trimming: 5 bases; junction bases outside the gene matches: 8. The CDR3 sequence is 15 residues long. The V gene's germline CDR1 is MDHEN and CDR2 SYDVKM. Here the CDR3 reads CASSFSAGGGDEQYF. In DNA, the CDR3 is TGTGCCAGCAGTTTCTCGGCGGGAGGGGGTGACGAGCAGTACTTC. Full variable domain (remainder filled in from reference TRBV28 and TRBJ2-7): DVKVTQSSRYLVKRTGEKVFLECVQDMDHENMFWYRQDPGLGLRLIYFSYDVKMKEKGDIPEGYSVSREKKERFSLILESASTNQTSMYLCASSFSAGGGDEQYFGPGTRLTVT.

V is TRBV5-1 and J is TRBJ1-4; 10 bases map to TRBD1. Germline assignment: CDR1 SGHRS and CDR2 YFSETQ. CDR3 length: 18 amino acids. Trimming took 4 bases from V and 3 from J; bases not matched to a gene: 12. Written as DNA, the CDR3 is TGCGCCAGCAGCCCTACCGACAGGGGGCCTCATCCTAATGAAAAACTGTTTTTT. Its translation: CASSPTDRGPHPNEKLFF. Full variable domain (missing parts from reference TRBV5-1 and TRBJ1-4): KAGVTQTPRYLIKTRGQQVTLSCSPISGHRSVSWYQQTPGQGLQFLFEYFSETQRNKGNFPGRFSGRQFSNSRSEMNVSTLELGDSALYLCASSPTDRGPHPNEKLFFGSGTQLSVL.

This clone was observed once. The rearrangement uses TRBV11-2 and TRBJ2-5; possibly TRBD1 for D (6 bases). The germline CDR1 and CDR2 sequences are SGHAT and FQNNGV. This CDR3 comprises 13 residues. V lost 6 bases and J lost 2, with 10 bases in between. CDR3 coding DNA: TGTGCCAGCAGACCGACAGGACAAGAGACCCAGTACTTC. This translates into CASRPTGQETQYF.

This clone has a single count. The chain uses TRBV2 and TRBJ2-4; TRBD1 matches 8 bases. V was clipped by 1 base and J by 16 bases; unmatched bases: 6. The CDR3 covers 12 residues. CDR1 is SNHLY, CDR2 FYNNEI, per germline. The CDR3 loop reads CASSEGGQGEYF. In DNA form, the CDR3 reads TGTGCCAGCAGTGAAGGAGGACAGGGTGAATACTTC.

V usage is TRBV5-6 and J usage is TRBJ1-2; a weak D match, TRBD1 (6 bases). Germline CDR1 and CDR2: SGHDT and YYEEEE. V lost 6 bases to trimming and J lost 9 bases, with 27 bases between them. The CDR3 sequence is 16 residues long. CDR3 nucleotides: TGTGCCAGCACCCTGGGAAGGGGGGGGCCCGTTTCGAGCTACACCTTC. Translated: CASTLGRGGPVSSYTF.